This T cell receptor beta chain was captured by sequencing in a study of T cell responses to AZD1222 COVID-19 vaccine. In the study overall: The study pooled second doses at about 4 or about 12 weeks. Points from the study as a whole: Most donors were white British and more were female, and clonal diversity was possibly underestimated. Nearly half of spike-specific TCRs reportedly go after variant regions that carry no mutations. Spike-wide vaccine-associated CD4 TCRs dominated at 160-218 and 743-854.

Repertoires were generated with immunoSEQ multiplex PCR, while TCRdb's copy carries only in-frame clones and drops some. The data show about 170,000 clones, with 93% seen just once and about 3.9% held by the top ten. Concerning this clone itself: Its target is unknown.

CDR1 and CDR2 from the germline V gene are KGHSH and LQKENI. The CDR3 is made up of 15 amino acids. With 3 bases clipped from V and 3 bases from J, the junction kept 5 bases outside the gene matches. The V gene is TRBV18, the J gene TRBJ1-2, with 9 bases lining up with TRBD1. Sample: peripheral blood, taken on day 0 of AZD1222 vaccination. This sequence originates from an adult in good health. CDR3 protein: CASSPDRDRDYGYTF. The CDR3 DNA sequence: TGTGCCAGCTCACCGGACCGGGACAGGGACTATGGCTACACCTTC.